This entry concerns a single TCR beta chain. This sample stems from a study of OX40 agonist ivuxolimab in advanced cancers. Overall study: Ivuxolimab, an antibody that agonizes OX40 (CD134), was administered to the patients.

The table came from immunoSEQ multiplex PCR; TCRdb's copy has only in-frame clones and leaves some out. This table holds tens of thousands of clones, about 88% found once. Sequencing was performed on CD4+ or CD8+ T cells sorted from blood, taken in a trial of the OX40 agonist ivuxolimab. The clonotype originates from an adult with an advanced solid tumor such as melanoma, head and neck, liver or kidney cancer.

In DNA form, the CDR3 reads TGTGCCAGCAGTCGACAAAATCAGCCCCAGCATTTT. Translation: CASSRQNQPQHF. The chain uses TRBV2 and TRBJ1-5, with D unclear. Between the trimmed V and J ends, which lost 5 bases and 4 bases, there was a span of 6 bases. The V gene's germline CDR1 is SNHLY and CDR2 FYNNEI. The CDR3 runs to 12 residues.